The 2 T cell receptor beta chains below were found in one sample sequenced in a study of T cell repertoires in cytomegalovirus infection. TCRdb re-called the reads with MiXCR, one entry per CDR3 protein. The sample shows some 230,000 distinct CDR3 sequences, roughly 20% of them seen only once. Sequencing used CD8+ T cells from PBMCs. The receptor source for this set is a human donor in good health (CMV status not recorded). Some clones in this sample may be carry-over from other donors' samples.

In its sample, this clonotype was seen a few times. The chain recombines TRBV20-1 with TRBJ2-7; 9 bases are a match to TRBD2. Germline loops: CDR1 DFQATT, CDR2 SNEGSKA (reference sequence). The CDR3 spans 15 residues. Trimming cost V 1 base and J 2 bases; bases outside gene matches: 6. CDR3 amino acids: CSARALAGLTYEQYF. The CDR3, as DNA: TGCAGTGCTAGAGCACTAGCGGGTTTAACCTACGAGCAGTACTTC.

The chain's CDR3 is CASSEGGAQPFDEQYF. The CDR3, as DNA: TGTGCCAGCAGCGAAGGAGGGGCACAGCCGTTCGACGAGCAGTACTTC. The genes are TRBV11-3 and TRBJ2-7; D is perhaps TRBD2 (6 bases). Trimming pared 5 bases from V and 5 bases from J, leaving 22 bases between. The CDR3 is 16 residues long. The germline V gene encodes CDR1 SGHNT and CDR2 YENEEA.